Listed here are 27 T cell receptor beta chains from one sample, sequenced in a study of blood T cell repertoires in COVID-19. The repertoire was sequenced with immunoSEQ multiplex PCR; TCRdb's copy has only in-frame clones and lacks some. The sample includes some 170,000 clones, about 85% of them seen just once. The specimen sequenced was peripheral blood. These receptors all come from a woman aged 60-75 years with acute or convalescent COVID-19.

V gene TRBV11-3 combines with J gene TRBJ2-1; 9 bases are shared with TRBD2. The germline V gene encodes CDR1 SGHNT and CDR2 YENEEA. This CDR3 region has 15 residues. V trimming: 1 base; J trimming: 10 bases; junction bases outside the gene matches: 8. CDR3 DNA sequence: TGTGCCAGCAGCTTAGCGGCGGGAGGGCCATGGGAGCAGTTCTTC. Its protein is CASSLAAGGPWEQFF.

This chain links TRBV19 with TRBJ1-1, with a weak D call TRBD1 (5 bases). The CDR3 runs 14 residues. Germline CDR1 is LNHDA and CDR2 is SQIVND (reference sequence). Trimming left V 5 bases short and J 5 bases short, with 15 bases between. CDR3: CASSLTSQGTEAFF. CDR3 DNA: TGTGCCAGTAGTTTAACGTCCCAGGGAACTGAAGCTTTCTTT.

The gene calls are TRBV6-5 and TRBJ1-2; 10 nucleotides line up with TRBD1. The length of the CDR3 is 13 residues. Looked up from germline, CDR1 is MNHEY and CDR2 is SVGAGI. Losses at the gene ends were 6 bases for V and 7 bases for J; bases not matched to a gene: 5. The DNA of the CDR3 is TGTGCCAGCAGCCTCCGGGACAGGGGTGGCTACACCTTC. Residues: CASSLRDRGGYTF.

This clone was counted once. The CDR3, as DNA: TGTGCCAGCAGTTTTTACCTTACAGGAATAATTCAGCCCCAGCATTTT. This gives the protein CASSFYLTGIIQPQHF. The V call is TRBV27, the J call TRBJ1-5, with TRBD1 as a possible D gene (5 bases). Per the germline V gene, CDR1 is MNHEY and CDR2 is SMNVEV (reference sequence). The germline V and J ends were trimmed by 3 bases and 6 bases, with 18 bases remaining between them. The CDR3 has 16 residues.

The CDR3 bases are TGTGCCAGCAGCCCCCCCCGGAGGTGGGACAGATCCTACGAGCAGTACTTC. It yields the protein CASSPPRRWDRSYEQYF. V and J are TRBV3-1 (or the pseudogene TRBV3-2) and TRBJ2-7; 7 bases agree with TRBD1. From germline, CDR1 is LGHDT and CDR2 YNNKEL (reference sequence). J lost 1 base, V lost 4 bases, and 13 bases had no gene match. The CDR3 loop spans 17 amino acids.

The chain employs TRBV19 and TRBJ1-1; TRBD1 is a possible D gene (5 bases). This CDR3 has 13 amino acids. V was cut by 7 bases and J by 3 bases, with 12 bases left in between. CDR1 and CDR2 from the germline V gene are LNHDA and SQIVND (reference sequence). As DNA, the CDR3 is TGTGCCAGTAAGGAGGGGTTTTACACTGAAGCTTTCTTT. Its translation: CASKEGFYTEAFF.

Here the CDR3 reads CASSPLGRDQPQHF. The CDR3 region has the DNA TGTGCCAGCTCACCATTGGGGCGAGATCAGCCCCAGCATTTT. The chain recombines TRBV18 with TRBJ1-5, with D possibly TRBD1 on 5 matching bases. In germline, CDR1 is KGHSH, CDR2 LQKENI. The CDR3 consists of 14 residues. Trimming cost V 2 bases and J 5 bases, with 10 bases left between them.

The chain uses TRBV10-3 and TRBJ1-3; D is unclear. The germline CDR1 and CDR2 sequences are ENHRY and SYGVKD. Trimming removed 2 bases from V and 0 bases from J, with 8 bases in between. The CDR3 consists of 15 residues. As DNA, the CDR3 is TGTGCCATCAGTGAGGAGGTCTACTCTGGAAACACCATATATTTT. This gives the protein CAISEEVYSGNTIYF.

Of note for this clone: Other DNA sequences in the sample encode the same CDR3. Written as DNA, the CDR3 is TGTGCCAGCAGCGTAAACGGGAGGGACTACAATGAGCAGTTCTTC. It yields the protein CASSVNGRDYNEQFF. This chain connects TRBV9 to TRBJ2-1; 8 nucleotides line up with TRBD2. V lost 1 base, J lost 3 bases, and 3 bases stayed unmatched. CDR1 is SGDLS and CDR2 is YYNGEE in the germline V gene. The CDR3 consists of 15 residues.

The chain couples TRBV14 to TRBJ1-1, with a possible D match to TRBD1 (5 bases). Trimming left V 1 base short and J 3 bases short, with 12 bases between. CDR1 and CDR2 (germline): SGHDN, FVKESK. The CDR3 is 15 amino acids. CDR3 nucleotide sequence: TGTGCCAGCAGCCAAGTTTGGGGGACTTACACTGAAGCTTTCTTT. Its translation is CASSQVWGTYTEAFF.

This clone turned up a few times. The V gene is TRBV18, the J gene TRBJ1-5, with D possibly being TRBD1 (5 bases). The length of the CDR3 is 13 residues. Germline V gene sequence: CDR1 KGHSH, CDR2 LQKENI. The V gene lost 3 bases and the J gene lost 6 bases, with 9 bases spanning the gap. The CDR3 coding sequence is TGTGCCAGCTCACCGACCGGGGGTCAGCCCCAGCATTTT. It specifies CASSPTGGQPQHF.

The chain couples TRBV5-4 to TRBJ1-2; no clear D gene. Trimming removed 0 bases from V and 4 bases from J, with 10 bases in between. The CDR3 sequence is 14 residues long. Germline-derived CDR1 and CDR2 are SGHNT and YYREEE (reference sequence). The CDR3, as DNA: TGTGCCAGCAGCTTGGAAGCGGAGTCCTATGGCTACACCTTC. This translates into CASSLEAESYGYTF.

The J gene is TRBJ2-3, the V gene TRBV21-1; the table assigns TRBD1, which was not confirmed against the DNA. TRBV21-1 is tagged as a pseudogene. The CDR3 is 14 residues long. The CDR3 nucleotides read TGTGCCAGCAGCAGGCTGGCAGGGACAGATACGCAGTATTTT. It translates to CASSRLAGTDTQYF.

This clone was recorded only once. Other DNA variants within this sample encode the same CDR3. The chain couples TRBV5-1 to TRBJ2-2; D perhaps matches TRBD1 (6 bases). This CDR3 region has 13 residues. V was cut by 4 bases and J by 5 bases, with 9 bases left in between. Germline V gives CDR1 SGHRS, CDR2 YFSETQ. The CDR3 DNA sequence: TGCGCCAGCAGCCCACAGGGAACCGGGGAGCTGTTTTTT. It yields the protein CASSPQGTGELFF.

The chain has TRBV5-1 and TRBJ2-5; 8 bases map to TRBD2. The CDR3 extends over 16 amino acids. Germline lookup yields CDR1 SGHRS and CDR2 YFSETQ. V trimming: 0 bases; J trimming: 5 bases; junction bases outside the gene matches: 9. This chain's CDR3 is CASSLDGRASFETQYF. The CDR3 DNA follows: TGCGCCAGCAGCTTGGACGGGAGGGCCTCCTTTGAGACCCAGTACTTC.

The gene calls are TRBV20-1 and TRBJ2-1; D not resolved. This CDR3 is built from 11 residues. Looked up from germline, CDR1 is DFQATT and CDR2 is SNEGSKA (reference sequence). V was cut by 5 bases and J by 5 bases, with 7 bases left in between. CDR3 DNA: TGCAGTGCTCCTTTCCACAATGAGCAGTTCTTC. Its protein is CSAPFHNEQFF.

The chain joins TRBV6-5 to TRBJ1-1; D unclear. Germline CDR1 and CDR2: MNHEY and SVGAGI. V lost 5 bases and J 1 base, leaving 11 bases between the germline ends. The CDR3 is 14 residues long. CDR3 DNA: TGTGCCAGCAGTCCCGGCAGGCAGAACACTGAAGCTTTCTTT. It is translated as CASSPGRQNTEAFF.

This sequence joins TRBV4-2 and TRBJ2-2; TRBD1 aligns across 8 bases. V lost 0 bases to trimming and J lost 4 bases; unmatched junction nucleotides: 7. The CDR3 totals 17 residues. Looked up from germline, CDR1 is LGHNA and CDR2 is YNFKEQ. CDR3 DNA sequence: TGTGCCAGCAGCCAAGATAGGAGCAGGGGGCTCACCGGGGAGCTGTTTTTT. Translated: CASSQDRSRGLTGELFF.

This chain joins TRBV29-1 and TRBJ1-2; D unclear. The CDR3 runs 10 residues. Looked up from germline, CDR1 is SQVTM and CDR2 is ANQGSEA. Trimming removed 7 bases at V and 1 base at J, with 4 bases between. CDR3 in amino acids: CSALNYGYTF. As DNA, the CDR3 is TGCAGCGCACTTAACTATGGCTACACCTTC.

This clone was counted between two and nine times. The rearrangement links TRBV7-9 to TRBJ1-5; tentative D call: TRBD1 (5 bases). The ends were cut back, 3 bases at V and 2 bases at J, with 11 bases in the middle. The CDR3 spans 15 residues. Germline assignment: CDR1 SEHNR and CDR2 FQNEAQ (reference sequence). CDR3 region: CASSLGGAGNQPQHF. For the CDR3, the DNA is TGTGCCAGCAGCTTGGGTGGGGCGGGCAATCAGCCCCAGCATTTT. The complete variable domain, with remaining parts taken from reference TRBV7-9 and TRBJ1-5, reads DTGVSQNPRHKITKRGQNVTFRCDPISEHNRLYWYRQTLGQGPEFLTYFQNEAQLEKSRLLSDRFSAERPKGSFSTLEIQRTEQGDSAMYLCASSLGGAGNQPQHFGDGTRLSIL.

The genes are TRBV27 and TRBJ2-6; D is ambiguous. There are 14 residues in the CDR3. V was clipped by 4 bases and J by 4 bases, with 8 bases between them. The germline V gene has CDR1 MNHEY and CDR2 SMNVEV (reference sequence). CDR3 nucleotides: TGTGCCAGCAGTTACATGGCCGGGGCCAACGTCCTGACTTTC. This codes for CASSYMAGANVLTF.

The V call is TRBV5-1, the J call TRBJ2-3, with a possible D match to TRBD2 (6 bases). The CDR3 loop spans 16 amino acids. Trimming removed 3 bases at V and 3 bases at J, with 17 bases between. Germline values: CDR1 SGHRS, CDR2 YFSETQ. CDR3 sequence reads: CASSSRSGSGTDTQYF. The CDR3 DNA is TGCGCCAGCAGCTCCCGTAGCGGATCAGGTACAGATACGCAGTATTTT.

CDR3 bases: TGTGCCAGCAGCCATCTAGGTAGTGAGCAGTTCTTC. The encoded protein is CASSHLGSEQFF. This chain joins TRBV3-1 (or the pseudogene TRBV3-2) and TRBJ2-1; unclear D gene. Germline V gives CDR1 LGHDT, CDR2 YNNKEL (reference sequence). Trimming cost V 3 bases and J 9 bases, with 9 bases left between them. The CDR3 sequence is 12 residues long.

V is TRBV7-9 and J is TRBJ2-3; tentative D call: TRBD2 (6 bases). Germline V gene data show CDR1 as SEHNR and CDR2 as FQNEAQ (reference sequence). Trimming stripped 4 bases from V and 2 bases from J, with 16 bases between. The CDR3 is 16 amino acids. The CDR3 region has the DNA TGTGCCAGCAGCTCCCCTCGGGGGAGGCCCACAGATACGCAGTATTTT. This codes for CASSSPRGRPTDTQYF. Full variable domain (rest looked up from reference TRBV7-9 and TRBJ2-3): DTGVSQNPRHKITKRGQNVTFRCDPISEHNRLYWYRQTLGQGPEFLTYFQNEAQLEKSRLLSDRFSAERPKGSFSTLEIQRTEQGDSAMYLCASSSPRGRPTDTQYFGPGTRLTVL.

This chain uses TRBV7-4 with TRBJ1-5; D remains ambiguous. The CDR3 has 14 residues. The germline gives CDR1 SGHVT, CDR2 SQSDAQ. V was cut by 5 bases and J by 0 bases, with 8 bases left in between. The CDR3 loop reads CASSLRYSNQPQHF. The CDR3 DNA sequence: TGTGCCAGCAGCCTCAGGTATAGCAATCAGCCCCAGCATTTT.

The chain joins TRBV3-1 (or the pseudogene TRBV3-2) to TRBJ2-2; 7 bases fit TRBD1. Per germline, CDR1 LGHDT and CDR2 YNNKEL (reference sequence). J was trimmed by 4 bases and V by 4 bases; bases with no gene match: 3. The CDR3 is 14 amino acids. The CDR3 here is CASSRQGSTGELFF. The CDR3, as DNA: TGTGCCAGCAGCCGACAGGGTAGCACCGGGGAGCTGTTTTTT.

V gene TRBV12-5 combines with J gene TRBJ1-1; 7 bases align to TRBD1. V gave up 1 base and J gave up 0 bases; unmatched junction bases: 2. The V gene's germline CDR1 is LGHNT and CDR2 FRNRAP. The CDR3 has 15 amino acids. CDR3 in DNA: TGTGCTAGTGGTTTGGGGACAGGTATGAACACTGAAGCTTTCTTT. Protein product: CASGLGTGMNTEAFF.